Below are 9 T cell receptor beta chains sequenced from a single sample in a study of precursors of human CD4 cytotoxic T cells. MiXCR was run by TCRdb on the reads, yielding one entry per CDR3 protein. The sample consists of about 500 distinct CDR3 sequences, 18% of them appearing once. Four sorted CD4+ memory subsets, central memory, effector memory, IL-7R-high TEMRA and IL-7R-negative TEMRA, were UMI-sequenced. The sequenced sample consisted of memory CD4+ T cells from blood (PBMCs). The receptors come from a human donor in good health.

In its sample, this clonotype is large. This rearrangement joins TRBV20-1 to TRBJ1-4; D is possibly TRBD1 (5 bases). CDR1 is DFQATT, CDR2 SNEGSKA, per germline (reference sequence). The CDR3 length is 14 residues. The V end was cut by 6 bases, the J end by 0 bases, with 11 bases between. The DNA for the CDR3 is TGCAGTGCGGAAAGACAGCCAACTAATGAAAAACTGTTTTTT. As protein: CSAERQPTNEKLFF.

Judged by abundance, this clonotype is large. The chain couples TRBV6-5 to TRBJ2-5, with 10 bases identical to TRBD1. V was clipped by 11 bases and J by 3 bases; unmatched bases: 6. Germline assignment: CDR1 MNHEY and CDR2 SVGAGI. The CDR3 totals 13 residues. In DNA, the CDR3 is TGTGCCTCCTACGGGACAGGGGAAGAGACCCAGTACTTC. This encodes CASYGTGEETQYF.

The chain carries TRBV6-6 and TRBJ2-4; D remains ambiguous. CDR1 MNHNY and CDR2 SVGAGI come from the germline V gene (reference sequence). Trimming left V 3 bases short and J 6 bases short, with 18 bases between. CDR3 size: 16 residues. CDR3 sequence: CASSYVDVLSRNIQYF. The CDR3 nucleotides are TGTGCCAGCAGTTATGTGGATGTTTTATCCAGAAACATTCAGTACTTC.

This chain connects TRBV5-1 to TRBJ1-5; perhaps TRBD1 as D (5 bases). The CDR3 contains 15 residues. CDR1 is SGHRS, CDR2 YFSETQ, per germline. The V end lost 0 bases, the J end lost 7 bases, and 14 bases lay between the germline ends. The CDR3 loop is CASSLGQERGQPQHF. CDR3 sequence (DNA): TGCGCCAGCAGCTTGGGGCAGGAGAGGGGACAGCCCCAGCATTTT.

V is TRBV12-3 or TRBV12-4 and J is TRBJ1-2; D is undetermined. This CDR3 is built from 13 residues. V was shortened by 3 bases and J by 0 bases, with 5 bases between the two germline ends. CDR3 in amino acids: CASSLQTNYGYTF. Written as DNA, the CDR3 is TGTGCCAGCAGTTTGCAGACTAACTATGGCTACACCTTC.

This clonotype rates as large. The CDR3 protein is CASRMGQGGSTEAFF. The CDR3 DNA follows: TGTGCCAGCAGGATGGGACAGGGCGGGAGCACTGAAGCTTTCTTT. The chain uses TRBV28 and TRBJ1-1; 9 nucleotides line up with TRBD1. The CDR3 runs to 15 residues. Trimming took 6 bases from V and 4 from J; bases not matched to a gene: 9. Germline loops: CDR1 MDHEN, CDR2 SYDVKM.

By proportion, this clonotype is large (0.1 to 1%). The chain combines TRBV29-1 with TRBJ2-3, with a weak D call TRBD1 (6 bases). Germline lookup yields CDR1 SQVTM and CDR2 ANQGSEA. The CDR3 contains 13 residues. V was clipped by 6 bases and J by 4 bases, with 14 bases between them. This chain's CDR3 is CSVETGTSDTQYF. The CDR3 nucleotides are TGCAGCGTCGAGACAGGTACTTCAGATACGCAGTATTTT.

This clonotype was detected only a few times. The chain has TRBV9 and TRBJ1-2; no definite D call. V was shortened by 0 bases and J by 4 bases, with 10 bases between the two germline ends. This CDR3 region has 14 residues. Looked up from germline, CDR1 is SGDLS and CDR2 is YYNGEE. Here the CDR3 DNA reads TGTGCCAGCAGCGTAGCTACGAACAGCTATGGCTACACCTTC. Translating it yields CASSVATNSYGYTF.

This clonotype is labeled as large. The chain combines TRBV19 with TRBJ1-1; D gene unclear. Trimming removed 4 bases from V and 4 bases from J, with 16 bases in between. There are 15 residues in the CDR3. Germline CDR1 reads LNHDA; CDR2 reads SQIVND (reference sequence). CDR3 loop: CASSNVAGDGTEAFF. CDR3 DNA: TGTGCCAGTAGTAATGTTGCCGGGGATGGCACTGAAGCTTTCTTT.